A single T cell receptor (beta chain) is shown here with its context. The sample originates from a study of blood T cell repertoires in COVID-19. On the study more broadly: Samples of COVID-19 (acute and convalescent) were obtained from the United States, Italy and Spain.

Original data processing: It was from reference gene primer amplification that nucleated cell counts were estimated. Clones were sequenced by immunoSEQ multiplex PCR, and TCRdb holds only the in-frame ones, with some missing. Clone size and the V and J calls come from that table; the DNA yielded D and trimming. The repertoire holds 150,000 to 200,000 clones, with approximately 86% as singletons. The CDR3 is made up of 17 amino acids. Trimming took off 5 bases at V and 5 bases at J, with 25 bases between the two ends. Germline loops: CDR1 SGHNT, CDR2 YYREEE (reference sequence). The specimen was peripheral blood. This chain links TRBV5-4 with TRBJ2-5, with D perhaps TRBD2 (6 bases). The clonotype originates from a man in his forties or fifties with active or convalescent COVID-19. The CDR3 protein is CASRNDVGGVLPETQYF. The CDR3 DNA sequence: TGTGCCAGCAGAAACGACGTTGGCGGGGTCCTACCTGAGACCCAGTACTTC.